Listed below are T cell receptor beta chains from one sample, sequenced in a study of radiation and T cells in renal cell carcinoma. The repertoire was sequenced with immunoSEQ multiplex PCR; TCRdb's copy has only in-frame clones and lacks some. The data hold about 100,000 clones, with roughly 88% observed a single time. The sample here was blood, taken from a patient whose treatment included radiotherapy and nephrectomy. Source of these receptors: a man aged 60-69 years with renal cell carcinoma. Both conserved end residues are part of each CDR3. Fields, in order: D gene, clone size, J gene, V gene, CDR3 length, CDR3 protein, CDR3 DNA. D genes are given only for firm matches. Clone size is not always given. Where it is, it says once, few, many or a class for expanded clones.

d_call: NA
clone_size: NA
j_call: TRBJ2-7
v_call: TRBV21-1
cdr3_length: 17
cdr3_aa: CASSKEVQGGGSYEQYF
cdr3_nt: TGTGCCAGCAGCAAAGAGGTGCAGGGTGGGGGCTCCTACGAGCAGTACTTC

d_call: NA
clone_size: once
j_call: TRBJ1-1
v_call: TRBV28
cdr3_length: 13
cdr3_aa: CAAARGRNTEAFF
cdr3_nt: TGTGCAGCGGCAAGGGGACGGAACACTGAAGCTTTCTTT

d_call: NA
clone_size: NA
j_call: TRBJ2-1
v_call: TRBV19
cdr3_length: 11
cdr3_aa: CASSTHQGQFF
cdr3_nt: TGTGCCAGTAGTACACATCAGGGGCAGTTCTTC

d_call: NA
clone_size: once
j_call: TRBJ1-5
v_call: TRBV30
cdr3_length: 16
cdr3_aa: CAWSVLGSATNQPQHF
cdr3_nt: TGTGCCTGGAGTGTACTGGGGTCAGCTACCAATCAGCCCCAGCATTTT

d_call: TRBD2
clone_size: few
j_call: TRBJ2-1
v_call: TRBV10-3
cdr3_length: 16
cdr3_aa: CAISELTSGLYNEQFF
cdr3_nt: TGTGCCATCAGTGAATTGACTAGCGGGCTTTACAATGAGCAGTTCTTC

d_call: NA
clone_size: NA
j_call: TRBJ1-2
v_call: TRBV10-1
cdr3_length: 19
cdr3_aa: CASRAPDRRKLKPMAGYTF
cdr3_nt: TGCGCCAGCAGGGCCCCAGACAGGAGAAAACTAAAACCGATGGCCGGCTACACCTTC

d_call: NA
clone_size: NA
j_call: TRBJ2-3
v_call: TRBV29-1
cdr3_length: 14
cdr3_aa: CSVAQLVSTDTQYF
cdr3_nt: TGCAGCGTTGCCCAACTAGTAAGCACAGATACGCAGTATTTT

d_call: NA
clone_size: NA
j_call: TRBJ1-1
v_call: TRBV5-1
cdr3_length: 14
cdr3_aa: CASSLAMGVTEAFF
cdr3_nt: TGCGCCAGCAGCTTGGCCATGGGGGTAACTGAAGCTTTCTTT

d_call: TRBD1
clone_size: few
j_call: TRBJ1-5
v_call: TRBV19
cdr3_length: 13
cdr3_aa: CASSMGQGLPQHF
cdr3_nt: TGTGCCAGTAGTATGGGACAGGGTCTGCCCCAGCATTTT

d_call: NA
clone_size: NA
j_call: TRBJ2-1
v_call: TRBV10-1
cdr3_length: 16
cdr3_aa: CASSDRGKSSYNEQFF
cdr3_nt: TGCGCCAGCAGTGACCGCGGGAAAAGCTCCTACAATGAGCAGTTCTTC

d_call: NA
clone_size: NA
j_call: TRBJ2-2
v_call: TRBV27
cdr3_length: 13
cdr3_aa: CASSYQGTGELFF
cdr3_nt: TGTGCCAGCAGTTATCAGGGCACCGGGGAGCTGTTTTTT

d_call: TRBD1
clone_size: NA
j_call: TRBJ1-1
v_call: TRBV28
cdr3_length: 16
cdr3_aa: CASSTHGTGPNTEAFF
cdr3_nt: TGTGCCAGCAGTACGCACGGGACAGGTCCGAACACTGAAGCTTTCTTT

d_call: NA
clone_size: NA
j_call: TRBJ2-1
v_call: TRBV10-1
cdr3_length: 10
cdr3_aa: CASPRNEQFF
cdr3_nt: TGCGCCAGCCCCCGTAATGAGCAGTTCTTC

d_call: TRBD1
clone_size: NA
j_call: TRBJ2-7
v_call: TRBV5-6
cdr3_length: 15
cdr3_aa: CASSLDGQGVYEQYF
cdr3_nt: TGTGCCAGCAGCTTGGATGGTCAGGGGGTTTACGAGCAGTACTTC

d_call: NA
clone_size: NA
j_call: TRBJ1-1
v_call: TRBV29-1
cdr3_length: 13
cdr3_aa: CSPRLIAGTEAFF
cdr3_nt: TGCAGCCCGCGCCTTATAGCCGGCACTGAAGCTTTCTTT

d_call: TRBD2
clone_size: NA
j_call: TRBJ2-3
v_call: TRBV30
cdr3_length: 12
cdr3_aa: CALEAGGGTQYF
cdr3_nt: TGTGCCCTGGAAGCGGGAGGTGGCACGCAGTATTTT

d_call: NA
clone_size: NA
j_call: TRBJ1-3
v_call: TRBV9
cdr3_length: 17
cdr3_aa: CASSVGPSGLSGNTIYF
cdr3_nt: TGTGCCAGCAGCGTAGGCCCCTCAGGGCTCTCTGGAAACACCATATATTTT

d_call: NA
clone_size: NA
j_call: TRBJ1-2
v_call: TRBV14
cdr3_length: 17
cdr3_aa: CASSAAEWRSFNYGYTF
cdr3_nt: TGTGCCAGCAGCGCCGCAGAATGGCGATCCTTTAACTATGGCTACACCTTC

d_call: NA
clone_size: NA
j_call: TRBJ2-1
v_call: TRBV20-1
cdr3_length: 11
cdr3_aa: CSARGHNEQFF
cdr3_nt: TGCAGTGCTAGAGGGCACAATGAGCAGTTCTTC

d_call: NA
clone_size: NA
j_call: TRBJ2-3
v_call: TRBV10-3
cdr3_length: 14
cdr3_aa: CAISLGLQADTQYF
cdr3_nt: TGTGCCATCAGCCTCGGACTCCAAGCCGATACGCAGTATTTT

d_call: TRBD1
clone_size: few
j_call: TRBJ2-2
v_call: TRBV7-3
cdr3_length: 16
cdr3_aa: CASSLSPDRGPGELFF
cdr3_nt: TGTGCCAGCAGCTTAAGCCCGGACAGGGGGCCCGGGGAGCTGTTTTTT

d_call: NA
clone_size: NA
j_call: TRBJ2-3
v_call: TRBV28
cdr3_length: 13
cdr3_aa: CASRDMTTDTQYF
cdr3_nt: TGTGCCAGCAGGGACATGACCACAGATACGCAGTATTTT

d_call: TRBD1
clone_size: NA
j_call: TRBJ2-6
v_call: TRBV27
cdr3_length: 16
cdr3_aa: CASSSGGGSRANVLTF
cdr3_nt: TGTGCCAGCAGTTCAGGGGGCGGCTCGAGGGCCAACGTCCTGACTTTC

d_call: TRBD2
clone_size: NA
j_call: TRBJ2-7
v_call: TRBV6-1
cdr3_length: 15
cdr3_aa: CASSESGLAVYEQYF
cdr3_nt: TGTGCCAGCAGTGAATCCGGACTAGCGGTATACGAGCAGTACTTC

d_call: TRBD2
clone_size: NA
j_call: TRBJ2-3
v_call: TRBV7-2
cdr3_length: 16
cdr3_aa: CASSFPGGEERHTQYF
cdr3_nt: TGTGCCAGCAGCTTCCCGGGGGGGGAGGAGCGCCATACGCAGTATTTT

d_call: TRBD1
clone_size: NA
j_call: TRBJ2-7
v_call: TRBV10-3
cdr3_length: 15
cdr3_aa: CAIREGSGQSYEQYF
cdr3_nt: TGTGCCATCAGAGAGGGATCGGGACAGTCCTACGAGCAGTACTTC